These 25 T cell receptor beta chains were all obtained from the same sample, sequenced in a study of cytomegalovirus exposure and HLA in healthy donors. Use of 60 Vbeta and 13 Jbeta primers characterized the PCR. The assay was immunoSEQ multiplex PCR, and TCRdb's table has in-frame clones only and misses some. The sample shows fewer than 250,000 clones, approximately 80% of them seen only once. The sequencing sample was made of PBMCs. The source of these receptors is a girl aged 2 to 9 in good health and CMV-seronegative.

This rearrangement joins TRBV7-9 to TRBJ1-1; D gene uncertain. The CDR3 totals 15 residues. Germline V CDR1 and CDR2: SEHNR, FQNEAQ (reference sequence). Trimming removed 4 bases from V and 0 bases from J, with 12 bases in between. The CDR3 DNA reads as TGTGCCAGCAGCTCACCCGGGGAGATGAACACTGAAGCTTTCTTT. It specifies CASSSPGEMNTEAFF.

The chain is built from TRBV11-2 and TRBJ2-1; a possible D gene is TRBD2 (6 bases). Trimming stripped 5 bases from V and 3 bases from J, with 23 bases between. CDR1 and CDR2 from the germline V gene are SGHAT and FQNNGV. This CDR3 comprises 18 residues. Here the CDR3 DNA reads TGTGCCAGCAGCCCCCAGGGACGGTCGGGAGAGAACTACAATGAGCAGTTCTTC. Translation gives CASSPQGRSGENYNEQFF.

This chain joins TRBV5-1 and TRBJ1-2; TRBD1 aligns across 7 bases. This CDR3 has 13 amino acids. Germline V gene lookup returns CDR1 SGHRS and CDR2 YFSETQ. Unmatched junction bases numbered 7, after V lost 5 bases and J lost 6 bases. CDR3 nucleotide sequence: TGCGCCAGCAGGGGGACAGCGAAGCATGGCTACACCTTC. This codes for CASRGTAKHGYTF.

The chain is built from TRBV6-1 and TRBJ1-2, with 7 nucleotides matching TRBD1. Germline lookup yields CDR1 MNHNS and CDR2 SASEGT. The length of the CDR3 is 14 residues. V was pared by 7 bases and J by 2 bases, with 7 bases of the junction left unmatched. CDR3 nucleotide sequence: TGTGCCAGCAATGACTACAGGGGAAACTATGGCTACACCTTC. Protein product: CASNDYRGNYGYTF.

The CDR3 DNA reads TGTGCCAGCAGCGTAGATCCAGGGCCAGATACGCAGTATTTT. Its protein is CASSVDPGPDTQYF. V usage is TRBV9 and J usage is TRBJ2-3; D possibly corresponds to TRBD1 (5 bases). The CDR3 consists of 14 residues. Germline V gene lookup returns CDR1 SGDLS and CDR2 YYNGEE. The V end was cut by 0 bases, the J end by 4 bases, with 9 bases between.

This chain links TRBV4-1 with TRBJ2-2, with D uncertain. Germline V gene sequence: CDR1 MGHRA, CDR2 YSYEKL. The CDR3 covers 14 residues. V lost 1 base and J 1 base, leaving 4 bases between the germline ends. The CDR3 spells CASSQVRNTGELFF. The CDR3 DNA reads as TGCGCCAGCAGCCAAGTTCGGAACACCGGGGAGCTGTTTTTT.

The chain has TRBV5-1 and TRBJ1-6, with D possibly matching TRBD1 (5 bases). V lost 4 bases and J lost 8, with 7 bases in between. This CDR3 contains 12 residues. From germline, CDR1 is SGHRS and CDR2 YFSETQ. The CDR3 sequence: CASSPGDSPLHF. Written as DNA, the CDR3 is TGCGCCAGCAGCCCGGGGGATTCACCCCTCCACTTT.

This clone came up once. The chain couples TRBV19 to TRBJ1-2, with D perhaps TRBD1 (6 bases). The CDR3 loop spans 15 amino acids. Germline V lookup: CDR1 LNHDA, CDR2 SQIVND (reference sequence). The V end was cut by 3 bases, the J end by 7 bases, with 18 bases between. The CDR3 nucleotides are TGTGCCAGTAGTATGTCCACAGGGCATTTTGCTGGCTACACCTTC. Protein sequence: CASSMSTGHFAGYTF.

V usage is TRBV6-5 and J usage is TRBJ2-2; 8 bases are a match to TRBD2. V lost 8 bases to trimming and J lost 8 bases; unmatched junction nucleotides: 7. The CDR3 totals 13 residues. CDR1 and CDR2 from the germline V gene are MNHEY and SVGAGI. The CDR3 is CASRRGGWGELFF. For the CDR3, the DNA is TGTGCCAGCCGACGCGGGGGGTGGGGGGAGCTGTTTTTT.

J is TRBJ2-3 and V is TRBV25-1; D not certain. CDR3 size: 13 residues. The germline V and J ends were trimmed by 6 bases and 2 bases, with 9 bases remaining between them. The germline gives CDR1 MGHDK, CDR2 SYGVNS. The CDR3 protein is CASRLTVTDTQYF. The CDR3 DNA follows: TGTGCCAGCAGACTTACCGTCACAGATACGCAGTATTTT. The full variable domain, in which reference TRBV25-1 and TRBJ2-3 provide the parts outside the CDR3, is EADIYQTPRYLVIGTGKKITLECSQTMGHDKMYWYQQDPGMELHLIHYSYGVNSTEKGDLSSESTVSRIRTEHFPLTLESARPSHTSQYLCASRLTVTDTQYFGPGTRLTVL.

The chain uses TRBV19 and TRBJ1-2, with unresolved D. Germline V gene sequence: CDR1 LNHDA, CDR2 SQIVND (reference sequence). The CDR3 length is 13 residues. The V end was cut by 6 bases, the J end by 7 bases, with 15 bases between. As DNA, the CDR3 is TGTGCCAGTAGAACAAGCGAGGCCTTTGGCTACACCTTC. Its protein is CASRTSEAFGYTF.

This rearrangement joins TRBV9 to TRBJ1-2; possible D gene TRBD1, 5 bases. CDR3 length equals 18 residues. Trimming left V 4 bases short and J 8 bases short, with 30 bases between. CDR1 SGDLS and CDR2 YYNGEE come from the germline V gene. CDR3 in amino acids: CASSLIPGLDAEGRGYTF. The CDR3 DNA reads TGTGCCAGCAGCTTAATACCGGGACTGGACGCGGAAGGTAGAGGCTACACCTTC.

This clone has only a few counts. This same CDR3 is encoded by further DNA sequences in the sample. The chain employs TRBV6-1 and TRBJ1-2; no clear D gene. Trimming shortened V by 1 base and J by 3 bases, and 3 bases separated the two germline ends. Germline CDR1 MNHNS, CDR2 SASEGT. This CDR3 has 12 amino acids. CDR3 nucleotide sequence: TGTGCCAGCAGTGAAGTCGACTATGGCTACACCTTC. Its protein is CASSEVDYGYTF.

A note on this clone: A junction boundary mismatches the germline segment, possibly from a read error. In DNA form, the CDR3 reads TGTGCCAGCAGCTTGACCAGGGTGAAGACTGAAGCTTTCTTT. Translation gives CASSLTRVKTEAFF. This chain links TRBV5-4 with TRBJ1-1, with a tentative D call TRBD1 (5 bases). Germline lookup yields CDR1 SGHNT and CDR2 YYREEE (reference sequence). The CDR3 runs 14 residues.

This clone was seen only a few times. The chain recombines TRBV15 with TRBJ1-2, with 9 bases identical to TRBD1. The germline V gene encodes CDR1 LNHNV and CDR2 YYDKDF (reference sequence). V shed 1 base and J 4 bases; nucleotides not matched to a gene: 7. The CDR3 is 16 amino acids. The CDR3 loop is CATSRGGTGPIYGYTF. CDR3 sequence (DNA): TGTGCCACCAGCAGAGGGGGGACAGGGCCAATCTATGGCTACACCTTC.

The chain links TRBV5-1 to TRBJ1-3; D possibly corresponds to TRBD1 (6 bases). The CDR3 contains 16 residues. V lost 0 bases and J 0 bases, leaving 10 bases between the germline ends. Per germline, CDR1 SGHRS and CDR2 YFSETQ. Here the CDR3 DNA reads TGCGCCAGCAGCTTGGTTTCAGGGGCCTCTGGAAACACCATATATTTT. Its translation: CASSLVSGASGNTIYF.

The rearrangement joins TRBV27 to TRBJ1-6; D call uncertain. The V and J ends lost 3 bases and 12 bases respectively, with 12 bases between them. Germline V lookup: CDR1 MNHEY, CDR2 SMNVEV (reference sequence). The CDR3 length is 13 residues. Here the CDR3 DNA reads TGTGCCAGCAGTTTTGGGCCGGGGTTACCCCTCCACTTT. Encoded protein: CASSFGPGLPLHF.

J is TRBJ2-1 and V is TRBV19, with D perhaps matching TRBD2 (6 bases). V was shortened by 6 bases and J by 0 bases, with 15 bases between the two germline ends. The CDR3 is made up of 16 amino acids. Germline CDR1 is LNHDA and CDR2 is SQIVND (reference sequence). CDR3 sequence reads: CASRPAGGSSYNEQFF. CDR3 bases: TGTGCCAGTAGACCGGCTGGGGGGAGCTCCTACAATGAGCAGTTCTTC.

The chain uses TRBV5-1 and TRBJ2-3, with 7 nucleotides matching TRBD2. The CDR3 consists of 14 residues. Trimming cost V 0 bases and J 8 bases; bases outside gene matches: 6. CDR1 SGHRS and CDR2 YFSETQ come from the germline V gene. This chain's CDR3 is CASSLGLREVTQYF. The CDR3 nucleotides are TGCGCCAGCAGCTTGGGTCTACGGGAGGTTACGCAGTATTTT.

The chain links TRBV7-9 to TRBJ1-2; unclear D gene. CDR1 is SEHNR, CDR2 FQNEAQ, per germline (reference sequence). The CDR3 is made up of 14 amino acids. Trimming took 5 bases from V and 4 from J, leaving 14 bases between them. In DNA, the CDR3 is TGTGCCAGCAGCCGTGGGAGCCAGTTCTATGGCTACACCTTC. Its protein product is CASSRGSQFYGYTF.

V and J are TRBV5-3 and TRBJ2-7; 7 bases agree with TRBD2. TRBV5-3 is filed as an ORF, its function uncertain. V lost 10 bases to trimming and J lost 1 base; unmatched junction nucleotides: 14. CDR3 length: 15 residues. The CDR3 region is CAGWEGGTISYEQYF. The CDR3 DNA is TGTGCCGGATGGGAGGGAGGGACTATATCCTACGAGCAGTACTTC.

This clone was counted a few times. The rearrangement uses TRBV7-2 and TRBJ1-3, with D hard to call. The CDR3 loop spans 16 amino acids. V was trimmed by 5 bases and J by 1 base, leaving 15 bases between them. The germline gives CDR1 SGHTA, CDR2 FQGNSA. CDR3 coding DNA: TGTGCCAGCAGCCCGGGGATACCTAAGTCTGGAAACACCATATATTTT. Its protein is CASSPGIPKSGNTIYF. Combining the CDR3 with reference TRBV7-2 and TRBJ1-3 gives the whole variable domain GAGVSQSPSNKVTEKGKDVELRCDPISGHTALYWYRQSLGQGLEFLIYFQGNSAPDKSGLPSDRFSAERTGGSVSTLTIQRTQQEDSAVYLCASSPGIPKSGNTIYFGEGSWLTVV.

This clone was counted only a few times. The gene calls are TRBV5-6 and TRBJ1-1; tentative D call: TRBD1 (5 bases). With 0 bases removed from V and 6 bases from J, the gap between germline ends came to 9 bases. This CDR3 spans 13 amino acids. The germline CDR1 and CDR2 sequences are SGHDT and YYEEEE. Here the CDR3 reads CASSLDQGPEAFF. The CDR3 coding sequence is TGTGCCAGCAGCTTGGATCAGGGCCCTGAAGCTTTCTTT.

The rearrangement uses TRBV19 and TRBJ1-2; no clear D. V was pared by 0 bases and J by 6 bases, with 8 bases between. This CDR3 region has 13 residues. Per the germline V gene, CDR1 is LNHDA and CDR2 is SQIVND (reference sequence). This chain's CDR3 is CASSIDPQNGYTF. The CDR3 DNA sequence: TGTGCCAGTAGTATAGATCCCCAAAATGGCTACACCTTC.

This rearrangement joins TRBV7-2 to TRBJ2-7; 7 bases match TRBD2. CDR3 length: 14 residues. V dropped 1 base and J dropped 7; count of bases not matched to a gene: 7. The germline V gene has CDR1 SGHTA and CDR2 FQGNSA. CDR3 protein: CASSLDPGGGEQYF. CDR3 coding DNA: TGTGCCAGCAGCTTAGACCCGGGGGGAGGGGAGCAGTACTTC.